This T cell receptor beta chain is from a study of T cell repertoires in cytomegalovirus infection. Study summary: Well-studied HLA-B-restricted epitopes and recently identified HLA-C-restricted epitopes of CMV were both used in the study. Public TCR beta signatures were indicative of both CMV infection and a matching HLA type. Study results and caveats: Carriers of CMV and the relevant HLA type were discriminated by public TCR beta frequency. The study found HLA-C-restricted CMV-specific TCR beta clonotypes dominating the ex vivo response.

TCRdb called the reads again in MiXCR, with one record for every CDR3 protein. The sample gives fewer than 900,000 distinct CDR3 sequences, just under 30% of which show up once; around 13% is in the top ten. Details on this clonotype: What it recognizes is unknown.

J gave up 7 bases and V 6 bases, and 8 bases lay outside the gene matches. CDR3 length: 15 residues. The sequence came from a human donor in good health (CMV status not recorded). Some clones in this sample may be carry-over from other donors' samples. Material: cultured CD8+ T cells from PBMCs, obtained from culture after CMV antigen stimulation. The rearrangement uses TRBV12-3 or TRBV12-4 and TRBJ2-3, with 12 bases identical to TRBD1. CDR3 sequence reads: CASSAGTGGENTQYF. The DNA for the CDR3 is TGTGCCAGCAGCGCCGGGACAGGGGGCGAAAATACGCAGTATTTT.